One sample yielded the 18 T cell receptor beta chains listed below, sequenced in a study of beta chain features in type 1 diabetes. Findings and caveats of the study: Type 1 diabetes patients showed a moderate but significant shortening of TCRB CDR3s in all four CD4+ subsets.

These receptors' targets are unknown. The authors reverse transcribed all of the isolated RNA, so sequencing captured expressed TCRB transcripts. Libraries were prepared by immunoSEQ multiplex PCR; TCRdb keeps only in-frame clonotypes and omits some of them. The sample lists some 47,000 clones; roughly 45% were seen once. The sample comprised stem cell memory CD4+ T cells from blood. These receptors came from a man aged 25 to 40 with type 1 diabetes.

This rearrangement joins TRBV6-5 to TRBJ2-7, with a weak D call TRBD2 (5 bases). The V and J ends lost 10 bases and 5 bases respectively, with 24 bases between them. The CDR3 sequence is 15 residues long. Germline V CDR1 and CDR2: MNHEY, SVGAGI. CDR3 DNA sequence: TGTGCCACCACACCTGAGGACTCTCATTGGAACGAGCAGTACTTC. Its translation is CATTPEDSHWNEQYF.

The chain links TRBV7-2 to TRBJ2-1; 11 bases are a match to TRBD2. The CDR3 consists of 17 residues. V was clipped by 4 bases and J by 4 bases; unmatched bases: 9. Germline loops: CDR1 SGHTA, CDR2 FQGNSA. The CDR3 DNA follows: TGTGCCAGCAGCTCACCCGGGGGACTAGCGGTTTACAATGAGCAGTTCTTC. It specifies CASSSPGGLAVYNEQFF.

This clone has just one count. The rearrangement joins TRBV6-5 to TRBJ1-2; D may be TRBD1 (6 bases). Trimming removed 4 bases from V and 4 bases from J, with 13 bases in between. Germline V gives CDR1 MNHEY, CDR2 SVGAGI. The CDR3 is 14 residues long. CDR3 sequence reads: CASSSPDSFYGYTF. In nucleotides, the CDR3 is TGTGCCAGCAGTTCTCCGGACAGCTTCTATGGCTACACCTTC.

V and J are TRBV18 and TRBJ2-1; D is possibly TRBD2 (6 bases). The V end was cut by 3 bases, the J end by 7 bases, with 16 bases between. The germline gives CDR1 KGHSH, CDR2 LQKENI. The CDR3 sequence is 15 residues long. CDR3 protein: CASSPGGPLLNEQFF. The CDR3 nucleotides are TGTGCCAGCTCACCGGGGGGACCGCTCCTGAATGAGCAGTTCTTC.

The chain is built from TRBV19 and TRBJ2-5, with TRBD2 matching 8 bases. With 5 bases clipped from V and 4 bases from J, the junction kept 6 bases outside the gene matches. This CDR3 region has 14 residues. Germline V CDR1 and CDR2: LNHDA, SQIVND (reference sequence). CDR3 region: CASSPSGRGETQYF. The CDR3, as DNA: TGTGCCAGTAGTCCCAGCGGGAGAGGAGAGACCCAGTACTTC.

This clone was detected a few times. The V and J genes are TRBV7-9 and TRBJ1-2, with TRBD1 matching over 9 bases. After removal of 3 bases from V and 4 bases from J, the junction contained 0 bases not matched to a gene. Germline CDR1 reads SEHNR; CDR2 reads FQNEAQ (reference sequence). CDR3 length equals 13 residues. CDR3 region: CASSLGQGYGYTF. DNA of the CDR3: TGTGCCAGCAGCTTGGGACAGGGCTATGGCTACACCTTC.

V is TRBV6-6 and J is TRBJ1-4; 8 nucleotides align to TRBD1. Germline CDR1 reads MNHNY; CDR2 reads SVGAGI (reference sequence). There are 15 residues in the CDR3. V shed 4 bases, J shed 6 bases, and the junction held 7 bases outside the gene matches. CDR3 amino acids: CASSLGQGGDEKLFF. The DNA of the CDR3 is TGTGCCAGCAGTTTAGGACAGGGAGGGGATGAAAAACTGTTTTTT.

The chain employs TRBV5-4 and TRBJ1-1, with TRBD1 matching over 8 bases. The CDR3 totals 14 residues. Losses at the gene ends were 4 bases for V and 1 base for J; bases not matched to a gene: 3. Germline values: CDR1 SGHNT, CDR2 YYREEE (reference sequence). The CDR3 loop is CASSRGQENTEAFF. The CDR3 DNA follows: TGTGCCAGCAGCCGGGGACAGGAGAACACTGAAGCTTTCTTT.

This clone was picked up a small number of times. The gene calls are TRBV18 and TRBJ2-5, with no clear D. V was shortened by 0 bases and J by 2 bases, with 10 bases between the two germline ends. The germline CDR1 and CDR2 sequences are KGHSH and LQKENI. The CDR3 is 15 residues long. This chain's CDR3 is CASSPPRLQQETQYF. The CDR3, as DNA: TGTGCCAGCTCACCACCGAGGCTCCAGCAAGAGACCCAGTACTTC.

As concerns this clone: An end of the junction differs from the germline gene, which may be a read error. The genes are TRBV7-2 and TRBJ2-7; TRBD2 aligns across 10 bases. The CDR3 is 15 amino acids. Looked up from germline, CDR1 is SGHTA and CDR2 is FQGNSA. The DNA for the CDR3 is TGTGCCAGCAGCTTAGAAACTAGCGGGACCTCCGGCACGAACTTC. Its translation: CASSLETSGTSGTNF.

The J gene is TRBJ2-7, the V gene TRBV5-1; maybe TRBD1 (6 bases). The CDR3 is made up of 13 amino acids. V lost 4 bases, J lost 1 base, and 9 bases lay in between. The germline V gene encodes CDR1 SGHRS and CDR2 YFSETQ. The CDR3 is CASSTQGSYEQYF. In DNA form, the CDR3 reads TGCGCCAGCAGCACTCAGGGGTCCTACGAGCAGTACTTC.

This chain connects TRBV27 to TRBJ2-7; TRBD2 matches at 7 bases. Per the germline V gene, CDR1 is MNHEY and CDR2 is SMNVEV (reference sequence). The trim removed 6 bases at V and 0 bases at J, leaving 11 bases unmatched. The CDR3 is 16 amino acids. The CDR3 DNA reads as TGTGCCAGCAGACCTTTACAGCGGGGTAGCTCCTACGAGCAGTACTTC. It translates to CASRPLQRGSSYEQYF.

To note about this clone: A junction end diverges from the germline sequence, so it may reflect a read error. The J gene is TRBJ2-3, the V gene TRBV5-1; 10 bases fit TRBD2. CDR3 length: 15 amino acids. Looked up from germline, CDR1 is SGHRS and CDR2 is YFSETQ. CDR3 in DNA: TGCGCCAGCAGCTTGGCTAGCGGGAGCACGGATACGCAGTATTTT. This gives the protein CASSLASGSTDTQYF.

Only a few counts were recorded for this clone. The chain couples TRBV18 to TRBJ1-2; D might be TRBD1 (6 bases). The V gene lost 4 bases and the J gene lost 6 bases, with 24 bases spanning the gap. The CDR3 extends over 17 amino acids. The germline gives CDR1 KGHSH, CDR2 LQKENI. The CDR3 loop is CASSLEPGVKGVHGYTF. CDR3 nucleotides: TGTGCCAGCTCACTCGAGCCTGGTGTCAAGGGGGTGCATGGCTACACCTTC.

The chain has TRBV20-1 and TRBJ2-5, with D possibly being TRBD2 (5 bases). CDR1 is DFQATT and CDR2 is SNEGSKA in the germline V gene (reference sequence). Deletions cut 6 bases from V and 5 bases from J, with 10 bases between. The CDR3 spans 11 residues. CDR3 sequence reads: CSARQRETQYF. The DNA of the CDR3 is TGCAGTGCCCGCCAGCGGGAGACCCAGTACTTC.

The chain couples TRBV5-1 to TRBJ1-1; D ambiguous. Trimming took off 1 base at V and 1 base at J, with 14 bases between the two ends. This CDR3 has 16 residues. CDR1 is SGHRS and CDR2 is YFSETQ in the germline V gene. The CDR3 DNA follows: TGCGCCAGCAGCTTGAGAGGAGGAGGGCAGAACACTGAAGCTTTCTTT. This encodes CASSLRGGGQNTEAFF.

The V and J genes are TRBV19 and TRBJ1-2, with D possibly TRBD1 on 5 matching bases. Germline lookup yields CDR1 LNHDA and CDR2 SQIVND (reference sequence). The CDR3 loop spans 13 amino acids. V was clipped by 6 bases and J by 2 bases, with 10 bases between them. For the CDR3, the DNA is TGTGCCAGTAGCGCGGGGACGAACTATGGCTACACCTTC. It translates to CASSAGTNYGYTF. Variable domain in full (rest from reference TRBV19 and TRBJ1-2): DGGITQSPKYLFRKEGQNVTLSCEQNLNHDAMYWYRQDPGQGLRLIYYSQIVNDFQKGDIAEGYSVSREKKESFPLTVTSAQKNPTAFYLCASSAGTNYGYTFGSGTRLTVV.

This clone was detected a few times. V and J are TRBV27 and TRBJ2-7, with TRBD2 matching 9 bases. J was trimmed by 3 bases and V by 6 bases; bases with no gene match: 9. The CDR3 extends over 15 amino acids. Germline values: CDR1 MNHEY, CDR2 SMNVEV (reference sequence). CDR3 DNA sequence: TGTGCCAGCAGGAGCCTTAGCGGGAGCTTCTACGAGCAGTACTTC. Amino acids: CASRSLSGSFYEQYF.